This TCR beta chain was sequenced during a study of Graves' ophthalmopathy and Graves' hyperthyroidism. Looking at the study overall: The authors defined stable hyperthyroidism as no ophthalmopathy within 18 months of follow-up.

None of the included patients had other autoimmune diseases, uncontrolled infections, pregnancy or lactation, as these led to exclusion. This clonotype was detected many times. The germline V gene encodes CDR1 SQVTM and CDR2 ANQGSEA. The CDR3 covers 13 residues. V was clipped by 0 bases and J by 10 bases, with 15 bases between them. RNA transcripts served as template for amplifying TCR beta CDR3 sequences. The authors performed first-round RT-PCR with HTBI primers and then a second-round multiplex PCR. A single record per CDR3 protein comes from TCRdb applying MiXCR to the multiplex PCR reads. The sample gives around 1,200,000 distinct CDR3 sequences, less than 45% of which show up once; roughly 11% is in the top ten.

V is TRBV29-1 and J is TRBJ1-1; D might be TRBD1 (5 bases). The TCR sequence derives from an adult man with Graves' hyperthyroidism. The specimen sequenced was peripheral blood or thyroid tissue (not recorded which). The CDR3 protein is CSVEDRRRGGAFF. The DNA for the CDR3 is TGCAGCGTTGAAGATCGCCGGCGGGGGGGAGCTTTCTTT.